This T cell receptor (beta chain) was obtained from a study of blood T cell repertoires in COVID-19. Germline CDR1 is MGHRA and CDR2 is YSYEKL. V gave up 4 bases and J gave up 1 base; unmatched junction bases: 5. This CDR3 spans 17 amino acids. Only in-frame clones appear in the TCRdb table, and some are missing; sequencing was by immunoSEQ multiplex PCR. The sample lists approximately 200,000 clones, approximately 81% occurring once. The chain couples TRBV4-1 to TRBJ2-2; TRBD2 matches 11 bases. The sample consisted of PBMCs or T cells enriched from blood (not recorded which). This TCR came from a man aged 40-55 years who had recovered from COVID-19. This chain's CDR3 is CASSRPGLAVNTGELFF. CDR3 DNA: TGCGCCAGCAGCCGCCCGGGACTAGCGGTGAACACCGGGGAGCTGTTTTTT.